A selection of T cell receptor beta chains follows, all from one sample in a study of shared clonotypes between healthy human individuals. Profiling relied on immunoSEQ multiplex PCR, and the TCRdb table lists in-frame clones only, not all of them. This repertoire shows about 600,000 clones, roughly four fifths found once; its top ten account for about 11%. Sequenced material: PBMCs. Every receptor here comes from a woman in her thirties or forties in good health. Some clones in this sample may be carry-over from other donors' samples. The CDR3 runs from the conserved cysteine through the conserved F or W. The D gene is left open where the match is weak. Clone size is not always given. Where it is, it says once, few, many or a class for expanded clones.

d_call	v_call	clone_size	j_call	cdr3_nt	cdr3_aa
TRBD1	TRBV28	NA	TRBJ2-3	TGTGCCAGCAGTCCCCCCCCGACAGGGTGGAGCACAGATACGCAGTATTTT	CASSPPPTGWSTDTQYF
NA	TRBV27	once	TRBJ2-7	TGTGCCAGCACCGGTCTAGGGAACTACGAGCAGTACTTC	CASTGLGNYEQYF
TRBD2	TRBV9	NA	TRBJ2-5	TGTGCCAGCAGCGTAGGGGCTAGCGGGAGCCAAGAGACCCAGTACTTC	CASSVGASGSQETQYF
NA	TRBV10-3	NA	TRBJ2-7	TGTGCCATCAGGCTCGGGACATCCCCCTACGAGCAGTACTTC	CAIRLGTSPYEQYF
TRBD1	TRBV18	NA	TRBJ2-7	TGTGCCAGCTTAGAGACAGGGGCTGGGAAGCAGTACTTC	CASLETGAGKQYF
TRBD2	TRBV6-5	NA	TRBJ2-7	TGTGCCAGCAGTTACTCCTACGGGAGGCCTCCCTACGAGCAGTACTTC	CASSYSYGRPPYEQYF
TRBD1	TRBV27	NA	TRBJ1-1	TGTGCCACCCGTCCCTGGGGACAGGGGGGCACTGAAGCTTTCTTT	CATRPWGQGGTEAFF
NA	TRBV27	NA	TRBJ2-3	TGTGCCAGCAGAGGCAGCACAGATACGCAGTATTTT	CASRGSTDTQYF
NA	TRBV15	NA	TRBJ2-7	TGTGCCACCAGCAGAGATCCCAGCTACGAGCAGTACTTC	CATSRDPSYEQYF
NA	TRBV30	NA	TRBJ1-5	TGTGCCTGGAGTTCGCCGCCATTCAGCAATCAGCCCCAGCATTTT	CAWSSPPFSNQPQHF
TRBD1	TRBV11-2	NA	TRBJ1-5	TGTGCCAGCAGCTCGAGAATAGGACAGGATCAGCCCCAGCATTTT	CASSSRIGQDQPQHF
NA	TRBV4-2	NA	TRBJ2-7	TGTGCTAGCAGCCAAGAAGGCGGAGACAGAGTATACGAGCAGTACTTC	CASSQEGGDRVYEQYF
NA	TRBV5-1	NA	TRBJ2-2	TGCGCCAGCAGCTTGGAGGCAGGGAAGGCCGGGGAGCTGTTTTTT	CASSLEAGKAGELFF
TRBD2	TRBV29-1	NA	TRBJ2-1	TGCAGCGGCGGGACTAGCATGACGAATGAGCAGTTCTTC	CSGGTSMTNEQFF
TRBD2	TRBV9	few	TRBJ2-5	TGTGCCAGCAGCTCGATAGCGGGTACGGAGGCAACCCAGTACTTC	CASSSIAGTEATQYF
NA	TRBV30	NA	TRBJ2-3	TGTGCCTGGAGTGTAGATGTAGCAGATACGCAGTATTTT	CAWSVDVADTQYF
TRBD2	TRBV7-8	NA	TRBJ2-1	TGTGCCAGCAGCTTGGATTTAGGCGGGAGGGCCGGGGGTGAGCAGTTCTTC	CASSLDLGGRAGGEQFF
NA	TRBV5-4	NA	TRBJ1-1	TGTGCCAGCAGCCAAGGCCTGGACAGCCAGGGGGCTTTCTTT	CASSQGLDSQGAFF
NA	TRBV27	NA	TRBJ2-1	TGTGCCCCCCACAGGAACGAGCAGTTCTTC	CAPHRNEQFF
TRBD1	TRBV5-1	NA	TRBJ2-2	TGCGCCAGCAGCGCGGGACCGGGACAGGGGGACACCGGGGAGCTGTTTTTT	CASSAGPGQGDTGELFF
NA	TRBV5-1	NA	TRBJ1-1	TGCGCCAGCAGCTTGTCGGCAGGGAACACTGAAGCTTTCTTT	CASSLSAGNTEAFF
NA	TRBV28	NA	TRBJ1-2	TGTGCCAGCACTCCCGGCAGGAACTATGGCTACACCTTC	CASTPGRNYGYTF
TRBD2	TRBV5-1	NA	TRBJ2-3	TGCGCCAGCAGCTTGTGGACTAGCGGGAGCACAGATACGCAGTATTTT	CASSLWTSGSTDTQYF
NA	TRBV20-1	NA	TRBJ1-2	TGCAGTGCTGAGGGTTATGGCTACACCTTC	CSAEGYGYTF